What follows describes a single T cell receptor (beta chain). The antigen is undetermined. This sample stems from a study of cytomegalovirus exposure and HLA in healthy donors. Study results and limitations: The majority of CMV-associated TCR beta chains were reported as apparently HLA-restricted in a later analysis. In a later analysis, donors in an Asian-associated ancestry cluster reportedly had fewer N-insertions in productive TCRs than the cohort mean. Within an earlier analysis, most TCR beta V segments proved productive either about 90% or about 30% of the time.

The germline V gene encodes CDR1 LNHDA and CDR2 SQIVND (reference sequence). The CDR3 contains 13 residues. V gave up 10 bases and J gave up 10 bases; unmatched junction bases: 6. It was with 60 Vbeta and 13 Jbeta primers that the PCR ran. Libraries were prepared by immunoSEQ multiplex PCR; TCRdb keeps only in-frame clonotypes and omits some of them. The table lists over 100,000 clones, about 70% of them singletons, with 4% to 5.5% in the top ten. This TCR was recovered from a man aged 25-45 years in good health and CMV-seropositive. The sequencing input was PBMCs. The rearrangement uses TRBV19 and TRBJ1-6; 11 nucleotides agree with TRBD1. CDR3 region: CATRGQGDSPLHF. The CDR3 DNA sequence: TGTGCCACTAGGGGACAGGGGGACTCACCCCTCCACTTT.